This T cell receptor (beta chain) was identified during a study of Tregs in tolerant kidney transplant recipients. Germline V gene sequence: CDR1 SGHNT, CDR2 YYREEE (reference sequence). The CDR3 totals 15 residues. J was trimmed by 3 bases and V by 1 base; bases with no gene match: 5. Mixed chimerism was transient after nonmyeloablative marrow transplants from related graft donors. Unstimulated regulatory T cells (CD4+CD25+CD127-), CD4+CD25- non-regulatory cells, CD4 and CD8 cells were FACS-sorted from thawed PBMCs. Notes on the study in general: For some patients, primers changed over time, blocking nucleotide-level comparison. Findings come from small patient numbers and require larger validation.

Repertoires were generated with immunoSEQ multiplex PCR, while TCRdb's copy carries only in-frame clones and drops some. The sample shows about 81,000 clones, around nine tenths of them seen only once. About this clone: Its target is unknown.

This TCR was sampled from a human patient who received a combined kidney and bone marrow transplant. The T cells may partly be graft donor cells. The rearrangement links TRBV5-4 to TRBJ2-3; TRBD2 matches 7 bases. The material was CD4+ T cells from blood (PBMCs), obtained 24 months after the transplant. In DNA, the CDR3 is TGTGCCAGCAGCTTGAACGGGGGGATAACAGATACGCAGTATTTT. Translation: CASSLNGGITDTQYF.